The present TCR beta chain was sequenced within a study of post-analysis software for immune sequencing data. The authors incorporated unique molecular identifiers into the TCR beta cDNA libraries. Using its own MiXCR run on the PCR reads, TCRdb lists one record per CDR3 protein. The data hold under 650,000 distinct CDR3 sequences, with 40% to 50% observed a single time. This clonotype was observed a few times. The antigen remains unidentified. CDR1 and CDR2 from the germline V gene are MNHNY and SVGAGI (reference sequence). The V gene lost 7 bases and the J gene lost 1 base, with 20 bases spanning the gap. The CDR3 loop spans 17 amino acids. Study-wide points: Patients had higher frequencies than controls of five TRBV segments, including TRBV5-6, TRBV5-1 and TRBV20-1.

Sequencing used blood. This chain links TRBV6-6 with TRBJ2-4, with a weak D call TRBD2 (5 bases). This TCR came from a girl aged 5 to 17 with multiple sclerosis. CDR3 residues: CASTLGMGQRAKNIQYF. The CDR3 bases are TGTGCCAGCACCCTGGGGATGGGCCAGCGGGCCAAAAACATTCAGTACTTC.